The 32 T cell receptor beta chains listed next were all sequenced from one sample in a study of cytomegalovirus exposure and HLA in healthy donors. Some clones are missing from TCRdb's copy, which holds only in-frame ones; the method was immunoSEQ multiplex PCR. Among around 190,000 clones listed, approximately 86% were seen once. The sample was PBMCs. These receptor sequences come from a man younger than 45 in good health and CMV-seropositive.

This chain links TRBV5-1 with TRBJ1-2, with D uncertain. Germline V gene sequence: CDR1 SGHRS, CDR2 YFSETQ. The ends were cut back, 4 bases at V and 2 bases at J, with 12 bases in the middle. CDR3 length equals 14 residues. The CDR3 nucleotides read TGCGCCAGCAGCCCGTCGAAGGCCAACTATGGCTACACCTTC. Residues: CASSPSKANYGYTF.

This clone was seen a handful of times. This chain connects TRBV29-1 to TRBJ1-4; D possibly corresponds to TRBD1 (5 bases). From germline, CDR1 is SQVTM and CDR2 ANQGSEA. Trimming removed 4 bases at V and 1 base at J, with 10 bases between. CDR3 size: 14 residues. This chain's CDR3 is CSVVGRGTNEKLFF. The CDR3 nucleotides are TGCAGCGTTGTGGGTAGGGGAACTAATGAAAAACTGTTTTTT.

This chain joins TRBV5-1 and TRBJ1-1, with D perhaps TRBD1 (6 bases). This CDR3 spans 15 amino acids. Trimming cost V 5 bases and J 4 bases, with 18 bases left between them. CDR1 and CDR2 (germline): SGHRS, YFSETQ. The CDR3 DNA follows: TGCGCCAGCAGAAAGGGGGAGGGAGTGATCACTGAAGCTTTCTTT. Translation gives CASRKGEGVITEAFF.

The rearrangement uses TRBV4-1 and TRBJ2-5; tentatively, D is TRBD2 (6 bases). This CDR3 has 13 amino acids. V lost 4 bases and J lost 2, with 8 bases in between. Per the germline V gene, CDR1 is MGHRA and CDR2 is YSYEKL. CDR3 in DNA: TGCGCCAGCAGCCGCGGGGTTCAAGAGACCCAGTACTTC. This encodes CASSRGVQETQYF.

The rearrangement links TRBV9 to TRBJ1-2, with 7 bases fitting TRBD1. V gave up 0 bases and J gave up 6 bases; unmatched junction bases: 5. Germline loops: CDR1 SGDLS, CDR2 YYNGEE. CDR3 length: 14 amino acids. As DNA, the CDR3 is TGTGCCAGCAGCGTAGCGGGAAGGGGGCATGGCTACACCTTC. Encoded protein: CASSVAGRGHGYTF.

The chain carries TRBV5-6 and TRBJ1-1; possible D gene TRBD1, 5 bases. The V and J ends lost 1 base and 4 bases respectively, with 20 bases between them. This CDR3 has 17 amino acids. Looked up from germline, CDR1 is SGHDT and CDR2 is YYEEEE. The CDR3 nucleotides read TGTGCCAGCAGCTTGTATTTTTTGGGGCCGGGTGGCACTGAAGCTTTCTTT. Amino acid sequence: CASSLYFLGPGGTEAFF.

V usage is TRBV11-3 and J usage is TRBJ2-3; 11 nucleotides line up with TRBD1. The CDR3 covers 16 residues. Germline CDR1 reads SGHNT; CDR2 reads YENEEA. V was pared by 2 bases and J by 2 bases, with 3 bases of the junction left unmatched. The CDR3 DNA sequence: TGTGCCAGCAGCTTAAATGGACAGGGGGCCACAGATACGCAGTATTTT. Protein product: CASSLNGQGATDTQYF.

This chain joins TRBV18 and TRBJ2-1, with D perhaps matching TRBD1 (5 bases). Trimming stripped 3 bases from V and 3 bases from J, with 12 bases between. There are 15 residues in the CDR3. The germline gives CDR1 KGHSH, CDR2 LQKENI. CDR3 sequence (DNA): TGTGCCAGCTCACCGAGACAGCTAGACTACAATGAGCAGTTCTTC. Translating gives CASSPRQLDYNEQFF. Full variable domain (missing parts from reference TRBV18 and TRBJ2-1): NAGVMQNPRHLVRRRGQEARLRCSPMKGHSHVYWYRQLPEEGLKFMVYLQKENIIDESGMPKERFSAEFPKEGPSILRIQQVVRGDSAAYFCASSPRQLDYNEQFFGPGTRLTVL.

The chain carries TRBV7-9 and TRBJ2-1; 9 positions match TRBD1. The V gene's germline CDR1 is SEHNR and CDR2 FQNEAQ (reference sequence). The CDR3 length is 15 residues. The ends lost 1 base at V and 8 bases at J; junction bases unmatched: 6. The DNA for the CDR3 is TGTGCCAGCAGCTTAGGGACAGGGGAACTGGATGAGCAGTTCTTC. Translating gives CASSLGTGELDEQFF.

The chain employs TRBV11-3 and TRBJ1-5; 7 nucleotides agree with TRBD1. J gave up 0 bases and V 5 bases, and 4 bases lay outside the gene matches. The germline V gene encodes CDR1 SGHNT and CDR2 YENEEA. The CDR3 contains 15 residues. In nucleotides, the CDR3 is TGTGCCAGCAGCCGGGGGGACAGTAGCAATCAGCCCCAGCATTTT. Translated: CASSRGDSSNQPQHF.

The chain joins TRBV6-1 to TRBJ2-7; 9 nucleotides agree with TRBD1. Losses at the gene ends were 7 bases for V and 6 bases for J; bases not matched to a gene: 10. Germline assignment: CDR1 MNHNS and CDR2 SASEGT. The CDR3 is made up of 14 amino acids. DNA of the CDR3: TGTGCCAGCACTCCGGGACAGGGTAGTGTCGAGCAGTACTTC. It specifies CASTPGQGSVEQYF.

DNA for the CDR3: TGTGCCAGCAGCCAAGTGGGGACAGGGGTTAGAAGCAATCAGCCCCAGCATTTT. Translated, it gives CASSQVGTGVRSNQPQHF. V and J are TRBV14 and TRBJ1-5; the match to TRBD1 covers 10 bases. There are 18 residues in the CDR3. Germline values: CDR1 SGHDN, CDR2 FVKESK. Trimming removed 1 base from V and 1 base from J; junction bases left unmatched: 7.

Turning to this clone: A junction boundary mismatches the germline segment, possibly from a read error. This chain links TRBV28 with TRBJ1-5, with D perhaps TRBD1 (5 bases). The CDR3 has 13 amino acids. Looked up from germline, CDR1 is MDHEN and CDR2 is SYDVKM. The CDR3 DNA sequence: TGTGCCAGCAGCTTATTCAGGGTCCAGCCCCAGCATTTT. Residues: CASSLFRVQPQHF.

The CDR3 bases are TGTGCCACCAGCATAGGACTAGCGGCCGTAGACACGCAGTATTTT. Amino acid sequence: CATSIGLAAVDTQYF. This chain joins TRBV15 and TRBJ2-3, with TRBD2 identical over 10 bases. CDR1 is LNHNV and CDR2 is YYDKDF in the germline V gene (reference sequence). The CDR3 extends over 15 amino acids. The V gene end was trimmed by 4 bases and the J gene end by 9 bases; junction bases not matched to a gene: 10.

This clone was seen a few times. The chain employs TRBV7-6 and TRBJ1-1; 7 bases map to TRBD1. CDR1 is SGHVS, CDR2 FNYEAQ, per germline. The ends lost 5 bases at V and 2 bases at J; junction bases unmatched: 5. The CDR3 extends over 14 amino acids. The DNA of the CDR3 is TGTGCCAGCAGCAAGACAGGGTTAAACACTGAAGCTTTCTTT. Its protein is CASSKTGLNTEAFF. Based on the CDR3 plus reference TRBV7-6 and TRBJ1-1, the full variable domain is GAGVSQSPRYKVTKRGQDVALRCDPISGHVSLYWYRQALGQGPEFLTYFNYEAQQDKSGLPNDRFSAERPEGSISTLTIQRTEQRDSAMYRCASSKTGLNTEAFFGQGTRLTVV.

The rearrangement joins TRBV5-5 to TRBJ2-2; TRBD1 matches at 10 bases. This CDR3 has 16 amino acids. With 2 bases clipped from V and 6 bases from J, the junction kept 7 bases outside the gene matches. Germline V gene lookup returns CDR1 SGHKS and CDR2 YYEKEE (reference sequence). The CDR3 is CASSLGDRGLAGELFF. The CDR3 DNA reads TGTGCCAGCAGCTTAGGCGACAGGGGGCTGGCCGGGGAGCTGTTTTTT.

Only one count was recorded for this clone. The chain links TRBV19 to TRBJ1-6; D not resolved. V was clipped by 9 bases and J by 0 bases, with 15 bases between them. CDR3 length: 16 residues. The germline V gene encodes CDR1 LNHDA and CDR2 SQIVND (reference sequence). CDR3 in amino acids: CASHDYGNSYNSPLHF. The CDR3 DNA is TGTGCCAGCCACGACTACGGGAACTCCTATAATTCACCCCTCCACTTT.

The CDR3 bases are TGTGCCAGCAGCCCTAGCCGTGGACAGGTTGTGGAGACCCAGTACTTC. It codes for CASSPSRGQVVETQYF. V is TRBV11-3 and J is TRBJ2-5; the match to TRBD1 covers 7 bases. Trimming took 5 bases from V and 5 from J; bases not matched to a gene: 14. Germline V gene sequence: CDR1 SGHNT, CDR2 YENEEA. CDR3 length: 16 amino acids. The whole variable domain, remainder taken from reference TRBV11-3 and TRBJ2-5, is EAGVVQSPRYKIIEKKQPVAFWCNPISGHNTLYWYLQNLGQGPELLIRYENEEAVDDSQLPKDRFSAERLKGVDSTLKIQPAELGDSAVYLCASSPSRGQVVETQYFGPGTRLLVL.

In its sample, this clone was seen a few times. V gene TRBV25-1 combines with J gene TRBJ1-3, with unresolved D. CDR3 size: 15 residues. The germline CDR1 and CDR2 sequences are MGHDK and SYGVNS. Trimming took off 4 bases at V and 2 bases at J, with 12 bases between the two ends. CDR3 loop: CASSVTDRTGNTIYF. Written as DNA, the CDR3 is TGTGCCAGCAGTGTTACGGATAGAACTGGAAACACCATATATTTT.

The chain has TRBV27 and TRBJ2-1, with D possibly being TRBD2 (6 bases). Germline V gives CDR1 MNHEY, CDR2 SMNVEV (reference sequence). The V end lost 5 bases, the J end lost 0 bases, and 26 bases lay between the germline ends. The CDR3 has 20 residues. The CDR3 loop reads CASSPNRPRPRGVSYNEQFF. The CDR3 DNA reads as TGTGCCAGCAGTCCCAACCGCCCCCGCCCCCGCGGGGTCTCCTACAATGAGCAGTTCTTC.

This chain joins TRBV19 and TRBJ2-7; D not certain. Germline assignment: CDR1 LNHDA and CDR2 SQIVND (reference sequence). The CDR3 contains 13 residues. The V gene lost 5 bases and the J gene lost 2 bases, with 10 bases spanning the gap. The DNA for the CDR3 is TGTGCCAGTAGTGGGCGACAAGCCTACGAGCAGTACTTC. Translating gives CASSGRQAYEQYF.

This chain links TRBV9 with TRBJ2-1, with D uncertain. Trimming took off 2 bases at V and 7 bases at J, with 7 bases between the two ends. Germline CDR1 and CDR2: SGDLS and YYNGEE. The CDR3 consists of 12 residues. CDR3 sequence reads: CASSVGVNEQFF. CDR3 bases: TGTGCCAGCAGCGTCGGTGTTAATGAGCAGTTCTTC.

The rearrangement uses TRBV9 and TRBJ2-1, with 8 nucleotides matching TRBD1. Losses at the gene ends were 0 bases for V and 7 bases for J; bases not matched to a gene: 3. The germline V gene encodes CDR1 SGDLS and CDR2 YYNGEE. The CDR3 totals 14 residues. The CDR3 DNA is TGTGCCAGCAGCGTAGCAGGGGGCAGGAATGAGCAGTTCTTC. The encoded protein is CASSVAGGRNEQFF. Filled out from reference TRBV9 and TRBJ2-1, the complete variable domain reads DSGVTQTPKHLITATGQRVTLRCSPRSGDLSVYWYQQSLDQGLQFLIQYYNGEERAKGNILERFSAQQFPDLHSELNLSSLELGDSALYFCASSVAGGRNEQFFGPGTRLTVL.

The CDR3 here is CASSILRGYEQYF. CDR3 nucleotide sequence: TGTGCCAGCAGTATCCTTCGGGGCTACGAGCAGTACTTC. The chain combines TRBV27 with TRBJ2-7, with D perhaps TRBD2 (5 bases). Germline V gene sequence: CDR1 MNHEY, CDR2 SMNVEV (reference sequence). The CDR3 sequence is 13 residues long. The V and J ends lost 5 bases and 3 bases respectively, with 11 bases between them.

The rearrangement joins TRBV5-4 to TRBJ1-2; TRBD1 matches at 9 bases. With V trimmed by 3 bases and J by 7 bases, 4 bases remained unmatched. Germline V gene data show CDR1 as SGHNT and CDR2 as YYREEE (reference sequence). This CDR3 is 13 amino acids long. CDR3 bases: TGTGCCAGCAGCTCGGGGACAGGGTTTGGCTACACCTTC. Translated: CASSSGTGFGYTF.

This rearrangement joins TRBV6-1 to TRBJ2-7; 7 bases match TRBD1. CDR1 is MNHNS and CDR2 is SASEGT in the germline V gene. This CDR3 has 13 residues. V dropped 3 bases and J dropped 6; count of bases not matched to a gene: 5. CDR3 loop: CASSDQTGLEQYF. The DNA of the CDR3 is TGTGCCAGCAGTGATCAGACAGGGCTCGAGCAGTACTTC.

The J gene is TRBJ2-5, the V gene TRBV29-1; the D call may be TRBD1 or TRBD2 (5 bases each). Per the germline V gene, CDR1 is SQVTM and CDR2 is ANQGSEA. V was cut by 4 bases and J by 5 bases, with 11 bases left in between. The CDR3 loop spans 12 amino acids. In nucleotides, the CDR3 is TGCAGCGTTGTCAGCGAGGGGGAGACCCAGTACTTC. As protein: CSVVSEGETQYF. The variable domain in full, with the rest retrieved from reference TRBV29-1 and TRBJ2-5, is SAVISQKPSRDICQRGTSLTIQCQVDSQVTMMFWYRQQPGQSLTLIATANQGSEATYESGFVIDKFPISRPNLTFSTLTVSNMSPEDSSIYLCSVVSEGETQYFGPGTRLLVL.

V and J are TRBV27 and TRBJ2-7; 8 nucleotides align to TRBD2. The CDR3 totals 15 residues. Germline V gives CDR1 MNHEY, CDR2 SMNVEV (reference sequence). Trimming removed 2 bases from V and 4 bases from J; junction bases left unmatched: 7. The CDR3 region is CASSLASGPGYEQYF. DNA for the CDR3: TGTGCCAGCAGTTTAGCTAGCGGGCCAGGGTACGAGCAGTACTTC.

This chain links TRBV5-4 with TRBJ2-1; 8 bases map to TRBD2. Germline lookup yields CDR1 SGHNT and CDR2 YYREEE (reference sequence). The CDR3 sequence is 17 residues long. V trimming: 1 base; J trimming: 0 bases; junction bases outside the gene matches: 6. CDR3 in amino acids: CASSLSGSGSSYNEQFF. CDR3 in DNA: TGTGCCAGCAGCTTGAGCGGGAGTGGGAGCTCCTACAATGAGCAGTTCTTC.

The J gene is TRBJ2-7, the V gene TRBV11-3, with TRBD2 matching 7 bases. V shed 5 bases and J 6 bases; nucleotides not matched to a gene: 7. The germline gives CDR1 SGHNT, CDR2 YENEEA. The CDR3 is made up of 13 amino acids. This CDR3 is CASSLGGGAEQYF. CDR3 nucleotides: TGTGCCAGCAGCCTGGGGGGAGGGGCCGAGCAGTACTTC.

This chain links TRBV2 with TRBJ1-2, with 9 bases identical to TRBD1. The germline gives CDR1 SNHLY, CDR2 FYNNEI. The V segment lost 2 bases and the J segment 6 bases; nucleotides outside the gene matches: 4. This CDR3 is built from 14 residues. CDR3 in amino acids: CASSELGQGNGYTF. In DNA, the CDR3 is TGTGCCAGCAGTGAATTGGGACAGGGTAATGGCTACACCTTC.

V and J are TRBV13 and TRBJ2-5, with unresolved D. From germline, CDR1 is PRHDT and CDR2 FYEKMQ (reference sequence). The CDR3 has 13 amino acids. Trimming shortened V by 3 bases and J by 2 bases, and 7 bases separated the two germline ends. CDR3 sequence (DNA): TGTGCCAGCAGCTTGGAAGCTCAAGAGACCCAGTACTTC. It is translated as CASSLEAQETQYF. Variable domain in full (rest from reference TRBV13 and TRBJ2-5): AAGVIQSPRHLIKEKRETATLKCYPIPRHDTVYWYQQGPGQDPQFLISFYEKMQSDKGSIPDRFSAQQFSDYHSELNMSSLELGDSALYFCASSLEAQETQYFGPGTRLLVL.